Listed below are T cell receptor beta chains from one sample, sequenced in a study of CD8+ T cells in alopecia areata. Some clones are missing from TCRdb's copy, which holds only in-frame ones; the method was immunoSEQ multiplex PCR. This sample has 200,000 to 250,000 clones, with about 57% found just once. The starting material was CD4+ T cells sorted from blood, obtained at week 4, from a patient treated with tofacitinib. The receptors come from a human donor with alopecia areata. Each CDR3 is given with its conserved first and last residue. The D gene is left open where the match is weak. Only part of the rows carry a size: once, few, many, or a class if the clone is expanded.

D	V	size	J	DNA	CDR3
.	TRBV9	.	TRBJ1-2	TGTGCCAGCAGCGTAGGACGGGGGACTAACTATGGCTACACCTTC	CASSVGRGTNYGYTF
TRBD1	TRBV27	once	TRBJ1-2	TGTGCCAGCAGTTTAACTTTGGGACAGAGCTATGGCTACACCTTC	CASSLTLGQSYGYTF
TRBD1	TRBV15	.	TRBJ2-2	TGTGCCACCAGCACGGGACAGGGAAACACCGGGGAGCTGTTTTTT	CATSTGQGNTGELFF
.	TRBV27	few	TRBJ1-3	TGTGCCAGCAGTTTATCGATCGAGAGCTCTGGAAACACCATATATTTT	CASSLSIESSGNTIYF
TRBD2	TRBV7-2	.	TRBJ2-5	TGTGCCAGCAGCTCCAGCGGGGGCACACAAGAGACCCAGTACTTC	CASSSSGGTQETQYF
.	TRBV5-1	.	TRBJ2-3	TGCGCCAGCAAGTCCCCCGGGACGGATACGCAGTATTTT	CASKSPGTDTQYF
.	TRBV4-3	.	TRBJ2-7	TGCGCCAGCGCGCTACTATCCTCCCCCCGGGAGCAGTACTTC	CASALLSSPREQYF
.	TRBV29-1	.	TRBJ2-7	TGCAGCGTTGCGGGGTCCTACGAGCAGTACTTC	CSVAGSYEQYF
TRBD1	TRBV5-6	.	TRBJ1-6	TGTGCCAGCAGCAAGCATTCCGGGACAGCTTCCTATTCACCCCTCCACTTT	CASSKHSGTASYSPLHF
TRBD1	TRBV14	many	TRBJ1-2	TGTGCCAGCAGCCAAGCCGGGACAGGCGAATATGGCTACACCTTC	CASSQAGTGEYGYTF
.	TRBV13	.	TRBJ1-1	TGTGCCAGCAGCTTACAGATGAACACTGAAGCTTTCTTT	CASSLQMNTEAFF
.	TRBV9	.	TRBJ1-2	TGTGCCAGCAGCGTATCGGGGCGCGGCTATGGCTACACCTTC	CASSVSGRGYGYTF
TRBD1	TRBV5-1	.	TRBJ2-2	TGCGCCAGCAGCCGGGACAGCACCACCGGGGAGCTGTTTTTT	CASSRDSTTGELFF
.	TRBV30	.	TRBJ2-2	TGTGCCTGGAGTGTACTCATAGGGGCCACCGGGGAGCTGTTTTTT	CAWSVLIGATGELFF
.	TRBV29-1	.	TRBJ2-1	TGCAGCGCCCAACCAAACAGTGATGAGCAGTTCTTC	CSAQPNSDEQFF
.	TRBV30	once	TRBJ1-1	TGTGCCTGGAGTTACCCCTTTGAAGCTTTCTTT	CAWSYPFEAFF
TRBD1	TRBV6-1	few	TRBJ1-2	TGTGCCAGCAGTTCGATGACAGGGGAGTCTGGCTACACCTTC	CASSSMTGESGYTF
.	TRBV5-6	.	TRBJ1-2	TGTGCCAGCAGCTTGGCCGGGGCCGGGGAGCTCGTAGGCTACACCTTC	CASSLAGAGELVGYTF
.	TRBV10-2	.	TRBJ2-5	TGCGCCAGCAGTGAGGACACCCAAGAGACCCAGTACTTC	CASSEDTQETQYF
TRBD1	TRBV4-1	few	TRBJ2-7	TGCGCCAGCAGCCAATCGGGACAGAGCTCCTACGAGCAGTACTTC	CASSQSGQSSYEQYF
.	TRBV15	.	TRBJ2-3	TGTGCCACCAGCAGAGACAGGGGTCAACGTCGGGATACGCAGTATTTT	CATSRDRGQRRDTQYF
.	TRBV11-2	.	TRBJ2-7	TGTGCCAGCAGCTTAGCCCACTACGAGCAGTACTTC	CASSLAHYEQYF
.	TRBV19	.	TRBJ2-5	TGTGCCAGTAGCGACAGACGGACCCAAGAGACCCAGTACTTC	CASSDRRTQETQYF
TRBD1	TRBV11-1	.	TRBJ2-7	TGTGCCAGCAGCCCGGGACAGGGGGCTGGGTACGAGCAGTACTTC	CASSPGQGAGYEQYF
.	TRBV11-2	.	TRBJ1-6	TGTGCCAGCAGGCTTGGAACAGGGATGAATTCACCCCTCCACTTT	CASRLGTGMNSPLHF
TRBD2	TRBV7-2	few	TRBJ2-7	TGTGCCAGCAGCCCGGGACTAGGAGCTTACGAGCAGTACTTC	CASSPGLGAYEQYF
TRBD1	TRBV6-1	once	TRBJ2-6	TGTGCCAGCAGTGGTCCGGGACAGACCTCTTCTGGGGCCAACGTCCTGACTTTC	CASSGPGQTSSGANVLTF
.	TRBV4-3	.	TRBJ1-4	TGCGCCAGCAGCCAAGATCGGGACTTGGGGCGGGGAAAACTGTTTTTT	CASSQDRDLGRGKLFF
.	TRBV20-1	.	TRBJ2-7	TGCAGTGCACACGGTACCTACGAGCAGTACTTC	CSAHGTYEQYF
.	TRBV4-3	once	TRBJ1-2	TGCGCCAGCAGCCAAGAGTTCGGGGAGAGCCGCTACACCTTC	CASSQEFGESRYTF
.	TRBV19	.	TRBJ2-7	TGTGCCAGTAGTGGAGACAGACACTACGAGCAGTACTTC	CASSGDRHYEQYF
TRBD2	TRBV11-2	.	TRBJ2-7	TGTGCCAGCAGCTCCCAAGCGAGCGGGGGGGCGAGGGAGCAGTACTTC	CASSSQASGGAREQYF
.	TRBV7-2	.	TRBJ2-5	TGTGCCAGCAGCCGGGGGGCCCAAGAGACCCAGTACTTC	CASSRGAQETQYF
.	TRBV10-3	.	TRBJ2-5	TGTGCCATCAGTGCCAGGGAGAGGCAGGAGACCCAGTACTTC	CAISARERQETQYF